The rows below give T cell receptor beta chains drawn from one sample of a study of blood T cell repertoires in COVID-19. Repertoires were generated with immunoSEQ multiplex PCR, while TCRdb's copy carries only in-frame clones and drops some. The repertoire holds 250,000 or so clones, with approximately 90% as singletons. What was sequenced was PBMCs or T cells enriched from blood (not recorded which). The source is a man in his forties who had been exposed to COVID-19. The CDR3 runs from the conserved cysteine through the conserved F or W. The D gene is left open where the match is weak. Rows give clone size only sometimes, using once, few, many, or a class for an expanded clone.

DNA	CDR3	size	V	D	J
TGTGCCAGCAGCTTAGGCGGCGGGGAGACCCAGTACTTC	CASSLGGGETQYF	NA	TRBV7-2	NA	TRBJ2-5
TGTGCCAGCAGTCTGACACTCAATGAGCAGTTCTTC	CASSLTLNEQFF	NA	TRBV25-1	NA	TRBJ2-1
TGTGCCACCAGCAGAGATCTAGGGGCTTATGGCTACACCTTC	CATSRDLGAYGYTF	NA	TRBV15	NA	TRBJ1-2
TGTGCCAGCAGTGCTAATAGCAATCAGCCCCAGCATTTT	CASSANSNQPQHF	once	TRBV6-2/TRBV6-3	NA	TRBJ1-5
TGTGCCAGCAGTGAAGTGAGCGGGAGGGCCGGGGAGCTGTTTTTT	CASSEVSGRAGELFF	NA	TRBV2	TRBD2	TRBJ2-2
TGCACCAGCAGCCAGATACAGGGGTACACTGAAGCTTTCTTT	CTSSQIQGYTEAFF	NA	TRBV1	NA	TRBJ1-1
TGTGCCAGCAGTGGAGTAGCGGGAGGAAGGGCCAATGAGCAGTTCTTC	CASSGVAGGRANEQFF	NA	TRBV2	TRBD2	TRBJ2-1
TGTGCCAGCAGCTTTACCGGGACAGCCTCCTACGAGCAGTACTTC	CASSFTGTASYEQYF	NA	TRBV4-2	TRBD1	TRBJ2-7
TGTGCCAGCAGTCTAGCGGACGAGACCCAGTACTTC	CASSLADETQYF	once	TRBV5-4	TRBD2	TRBJ2-5
TGTGCCAGCAGCCAAGAGGGGGGAGGGCCGGGACGTGAGCAGTTCTTC	CASSQEGGGPGREQFF	NA	TRBV3-1/TRBV3-2	TRBD2	TRBJ2-1
TGTGCTAGTGGTTTGGTTTTAGCGGGAGTTACAGATACGCAGTATTTT	CASGLVLAGVTDTQYF	NA	TRBV12-5	TRBD2	TRBJ2-3
TGTGCCAGCAGCTTACCCCCTTTGAGGTCCTACAATGAGCAGTTCTTC	CASSLPPLRSYNEQFF	NA	TRBV7-9	NA	TRBJ2-1
TGCAGCGTACTGACTAGCGGGACATACAATGAGCAGTTCTTC	CSVLTSGTYNEQFF	NA	TRBV29-1	TRBD2	TRBJ2-1
TGTGCCAGCAGCCAAGGTCAGTACGAGCAGTACTTC	CASSQGQYEQYF	NA	TRBV3-1/TRBV3-2	NA	TRBJ2-7
TGTGCCAGCACCCAACGCGCGCAGGGCCATACAACTAATGAAAAACTGTTTTTT	CASTQRAQGHTTNEKLFF	NA	TRBV5-5	NA	TRBJ1-4
TGTGCCAGCAGTCTCGACAGTGAAGCTTTCTTT	CASSLDSEAFF	NA	TRBV28	NA	TRBJ1-1
TGTGCCAGTAGTATAGGTCGCGACAGTAACTACGCTAACTATGGCTACACCTTC	CASSIGRDSNYANYGYTF	NA	TRBV19	NA	TRBJ1-2
TGTGCCAGCAGTTACCGGGACAGAGCTAACTATGGCTACACCTTC	CASSYRDRANYGYTF	NA	TRBV6-2/TRBV6-3	TRBD1	TRBJ1-2
TGTGCCACCAGCAGAGTGGCCGCAACTAATGAAAAACTGTTTTTT	CATSRVAATNEKLFF	once	TRBV15	NA	TRBJ1-4
TGTGCCAGCAGTTTATCGGGAGCGGGAGGGTCGAATGAGCAGTTCTTC	CASSLSGAGGSNEQFF	NA	TRBV27	TRBD2	TRBJ2-1
TGTGCCAGCAACGACGACTACTATGGCTACACCTTC	CASNDDYYGYTF	NA	TRBV6-5	NA	TRBJ1-2
TGTGCCAGCAGCTTACCTCTAGGGGCCAACGTCCTGACTTTC	CASSLPLGANVLTF	NA	TRBV7-9	NA	TRBJ2-6
TGTGCCAGCAGCTTGGCCTGGTCTAGAGAAGGTGGCTACACCTTC	CASSLAWSREGGYTF	NA	TRBV5-4	NA	TRBJ1-2
TGTGCCAGCAGGGCGAACAGGCAGGGGCGAGATACGCAGTATTTT	CASRANRQGRDTQYF	NA	TRBV6-5	NA	TRBJ2-3
TGTGCCATCAGTTGGACAGGGGAAGGGGGCGAGCAGTACTTC	CAISWTGEGGEQYF	NA	TRBV10-3	TRBD1	TRBJ2-7
TGCGCCAGCAGACCGAGCCCTCAGACTAGCGGGGCATACGAGCAGTACTTC	CASRPSPQTSGAYEQYF	NA	TRBV5-1	TRBD2	TRBJ2-7
TGTGCCAGCAGCTCCGGGAGCAGCTCCTACAATGAGCAGTTCTTC	CASSSGSSSYNEQFF	NA	TRBV11-2	NA	TRBJ2-1
TGCGCCCGCAGCCCTGGGGGAGGGGGAGGGCCCTACGAGCAGTACTTC	CARSPGGGGGPYEQYF	NA	TRBV5-1	NA	TRBJ2-7
TGCGCCAGCAGCTTGACAGGGGCAAGGAACGAGCAGTACTTC	CASSLTGARNEQYF	NA	TRBV5-1	TRBD1	TRBJ2-7